This TCR beta chain emerged from a study of cytomegalovirus exposure and HLA in healthy donors. General observations from the study: The authors reported that TCR beta sequences could predict HLA-A and HLA-B alleles. These predictions were accurate for most subjects in the first cohort.

Primers included in the PCR were 60 Vbeta and 13 Jbeta primers. The data were produced by immunoSEQ multiplex PCR, yet TCRdb's version contains in-frame clones alone and is incomplete. The specimen's table records roughly 75,000 clones. A word on this clone: Its specificity is not known.

The CDR3 length is 15 residues. Trimming shortened V by 0 bases and J by 10 bases, and 17 bases separated the two germline ends. Germline loops: CDR1 SGHRS, CDR2 YFSETQ. The receptor's source is a man in his forties or fifties in good health and CMV-seronegative. Sample: PBMCs. The chain has TRBV5-1 and TRBJ2-1, with TRBD1 as a possible D gene (7 bases). CDR3 nucleotides: TGCGCCAGCAGCTTGGGGCAGGGGGGCTCTCTGGAGCAGTTCTTC. It is translated as CASSLGQGGSLEQFF.